The 20 T cell receptor beta chains reported below all come from one sample, sequenced in a study of shared clonotypes between healthy human individuals. Terminally differentiated effector memory CD45RA+ cells were excluded from the naive CD8 cells, which were CD45RO-negative and positively selected for CCR7. Sequencing used immunoSEQ multiplex PCR; TCRdb keeps in-frame clones, though not all of them. This sample has some 1,900,000 clones, with about 95% found just once. The sequenced material came from naive CD8+ T cells sorted from blood. The receptors derive from a man aged 18-30 years in good health.

The genes are TRBV19 and TRBJ2-7, with D perhaps TRBD1 or TRBD2 (5 bases each). CDR1 and CDR2 (germline): LNHDA, SQIVND (reference sequence). The V end lost 3 bases, the J end lost 5 bases, and 20 bases lay between the germline ends. This CDR3 is 16 amino acids long. CDR3 DNA sequence: TGTGCCAGTAGTATGGGCCTCTGGGCTGGGGACCACGAGCAGTACTTC. This gives the protein CASSMGLWAGDHEQYF.

The chain uses TRBV27 and TRBJ2-7; the match to TRBD2 covers 13 bases. Germline V gene data show CDR1 as MNHEY and CDR2 as SMNVEV (reference sequence). After removal of 5 bases from V and 4 bases from J, the junction contained 5 bases not matched to a gene. The CDR3 sequence is 15 residues long. CDR3 nucleotide sequence: TGTGCCAGCAGTATGACTAGCGGGGGGAGTTACGAGCAGTACTTC. It translates to CASSMTSGGSYEQYF.

For this clone: A single base separates this from a much larger clone, so it may be a read error. This same CDR3 is encoded by further DNA sequences in the sample. V gene TRBV5-8 combines with J gene TRBJ2-7; D uncertain. Germline-derived CDR1 and CDR2 are SGHTS and YDEGEE. The length of the CDR3 is 11 residues. V shed 2 bases and J shed 4 bases, with 4 bases lying between them. The CDR3 protein is CASSLGYEQYF. The CDR3 DNA follows: TGTGCCAGCAGCTTAGGGTACGAGCAGTACTTC.

Concerning this clone: The same CDR3 arises from other DNA sequences in this sample as well. The V gene is TRBV27, the J gene TRBJ2-5; 12 nucleotides agree with TRBD2. Germline CDR1 and CDR2: MNHEY and SMNVEV (reference sequence). Trimming removed 2 bases from V and 5 bases from J; junction bases left unmatched: 3. The CDR3 is 15 amino acids. The CDR3 region has the DNA TGTGCCAGCAGTTTACTAGCGGGAGGGCGGGAGACCCAGTACTTC. Its translation: CASSLLAGGRETQYF.

Comments on this clone: The same CDR3 arises from other DNA sequences in this sample as well. V is TRBV5-5 and J is TRBJ1-4; a possible D gene is TRBD1 (6 bases). Germline-derived CDR1 and CDR2 are SGHKS and YYEKEE (reference sequence). V was clipped by 2 bases and J by 6 bases, with 8 bases between them. This CDR3 contains 13 residues. Written as DNA, the CDR3 is TGTGCCAGCAGCTTAGGGGGGGATGAAAAACTGTTTTTT. It specifies CASSLGGDEKLFF.

The chain links TRBV6-5 to TRBJ1-2, with 9 bases aligning to TRBD1. The CDR3 contains 14 residues. V dropped 1 base and J dropped 7; count of bases not matched to a gene: 4. CDR1 MNHEY and CDR2 SVGAGI come from the germline V gene. The CDR3 protein is CASSYWGQGGGYTF. CDR3 in DNA: TGTGCCAGCAGTTACTGGGGACAGGGAGGTGGCTACACCTTC.

The chain combines TRBV10-3 with TRBJ2-7; the D is unclear. The CDR3 loop spans 16 amino acids. CDR1 is ENHRY, CDR2 SYGVKD, per germline. Trimming took 3 bases from V and 0 from J, leaving 15 bases between them. The CDR3 region has the DNA TGTGCCATCAGTGAATTATCCTCCCAAAGCTCCTACGAGCAGTACTTC. It encodes CAISELSSQSSYEQYF.

This clone was counted a single time. This chain joins TRBV4-3 and TRBJ2-2; the D gene is possibly TRBD1 (6 bases). Germline V CDR1 and CDR2: LGHNA, YSLEER. Trimming stripped 1 base from V and 3 bases from J, with 12 bases between. This CDR3 region has 16 residues. DNA for the CDR3: TGCGCCAGCAGCCAAGGTGAAGGGGGTGACACCGGGGAGCTGTTTTTT. Protein sequence: CASSQGEGGDTGELFF.

The sample holds one count of this clone. The chain combines TRBV7-8 with TRBJ2-5; 14 bases align to TRBD2. The CDR3 totals 16 residues. J was trimmed by 5 bases and V by 4 bases; bases with no gene match: 6. Germline V CDR1 and CDR2: SGHVS, FQNEAQ. CDR3 loop: CASSSPTSGRDETQYF. DNA of the CDR3: TGTGCCAGCAGCTCCCCGACTAGCGGGAGGGATGAGACCCAGTACTTC.

The chain couples TRBV19 to TRBJ1-2; no clear D gene. Trimming cost V 3 bases and J 3 bases, with 11 bases left between them. The CDR3 loop spans 14 amino acids. CDR1 and CDR2 from the germline V gene are LNHDA and SQIVND (reference sequence). Here the CDR3 reads CASSMGGSDYGYTF. DNA of the CDR3: TGTGCCAGTAGTATGGGAGGATCGGACTATGGCTACACCTTC.

This rearrangement joins TRBV5-1 to TRBJ2-1; 9 bases match TRBD1. Germline assignment: CDR1 SGHRS and CDR2 YFSETQ. The CDR3 runs to 15 residues. The trim removed 6 bases at V and 6 bases at J, leaving 10 bases unmatched. The chain's CDR3 is CASTSGQGLGNEQFF. The DNA for the CDR3 is TGCGCCAGCACCTCTGGACAGGGGCTCGGCAATGAGCAGTTCTTC.

This clone was found once. The J gene is TRBJ2-5, the V gene TRBV5-4, with 12 positions matching TRBD1. The V gene end was trimmed by 1 base and the J gene end by 3 bases; junction bases not matched to a gene: 4. CDR3 size: 16 residues. From germline, CDR1 is SGHNT and CDR2 YYREEE (reference sequence). The CDR3, as DNA: TGTGCCAGCAGCTTGACAGGGACAGGGGGCGAAGAGACCCAGTACTTC. Its protein product is CASSLTGTGGEETQYF.

The rearrangement links TRBV5-1 to TRBJ2-7, with D maybe TRBD1 (5 bases). Germline-derived CDR1 and CDR2 are SGHRS and YFSETQ. V lost 2 bases to trimming and J lost 7 bases, with 7 bases between them. CDR3 size: 11 residues. DNA of the CDR3: TGCGCCAGCAGCTTTAAGGGGGAGCAGTACTTC. Residues: CASSFKGEQYF.

The chain is built from TRBV27 and TRBJ2-3; TRBD1 aligns across 10 bases. CDR1 MNHEY and CDR2 SMNVEV come from the germline V gene (reference sequence). This CDR3 contains 15 residues. Trimming cost V 4 bases and J 2 bases; bases outside gene matches: 3. CDR3: CASSSDRGATDTQYF. The CDR3 DNA reads as TGTGCCAGCAGTTCGGACAGGGGGGCCACAGATACGCAGTATTTT.

This rearrangement joins TRBV28 to TRBJ1-1; 7 nucleotides line up with TRBD1. The germline V gene has CDR1 MDHEN and CDR2 SYDVKM. With 4 bases clipped from V and 8 bases from J, the junction kept 1 base outside the gene matches. The CDR3 loop spans 11 amino acids. CDR3 coding DNA: TGTGCCAGCAGTTCAGGGGGGGAAGCTTTCTTT. Translated, it gives CASSSGGEAFF.

The rearrangement uses TRBV7-2 and TRBJ2-7; 7 bases align to TRBD1. Trimming removed 1 base from V and 3 bases from J; junction bases left unmatched: 6. This CDR3 is 15 amino acids long. Germline V gene data show CDR1 as SGHTA and CDR2 as FQGNSA. The CDR3 region has the DNA TGTGCCAGCAGCTTAGGGGGCAGGGGGTACTACGAGCAGTACTTC. This translates into CASSLGGRGYYEQYF. Full variable domain (remainder filled in from reference TRBV7-2 and TRBJ2-7): GAGVSQSPSNKVTEKGKDVELRCDPISGHTALYWYRQSLGQGLEFLIYFQGNSAPDKSGLPSDRFSAERTGGSVSTLTIQRTQQEDSAVYLCASSLGGRGYYEQYFGPGTRLTVT.

The CDR3 DNA reads TGTGCCAGCAGTTTATCGGGGGCGGTAAACGAGCAGTACTTC. Protein: CASSLSGAVNEQYF. The genes are TRBV25-1 and TRBJ2-7, with D tentatively TRBD1 or TRBD2 (6 bases each). The germline V gene encodes CDR1 MGHDK and CDR2 SYGVNS. This CDR3 contains 14 residues. The ends were cut back, 5 bases at V and 5 bases at J, with 16 bases in the middle.

This clone was observed a single time. The V call is TRBV13, the J call TRBJ2-2; D is undetermined. Trimming took 2 bases from V and 6 from J, leaving 10 bases between them. The CDR3 is 14 residues long. Per the germline V gene, CDR1 is PRHDT and CDR2 is FYEKMQ (reference sequence). The CDR3: CASSLPTLPGELFF. CDR3 sequence (DNA): TGTGCCAGCAGCTTACCAACCCTCCCCGGGGAGCTGTTTTTT.

V and J are TRBV5-1 and TRBJ1-1; D might be TRBD1 (5 bases). The CDR3 contains 15 residues. Trimming left V 3 bases short and J 0 bases short, with 12 bases between. Germline V gene data show CDR1 as SGHRS and CDR2 as YFSETQ. CDR3 region: CASSSREGMNTEAFF. The CDR3, as DNA: TGCGCCAGCAGCTCGAGGGAGGGGATGAACACTGAAGCTTTCTTT.

V and J are TRBV5-1 and TRBJ2-3; 12 bases fit TRBD2. Germline assignment: CDR1 SGHRS and CDR2 YFSETQ. The CDR3 consists of 18 residues. Trimming removed 0 bases from V and 1 base from J; junction bases left unmatched: 6. The chain's CDR3 is CASSLGLAGGPGTDTQYF. The DNA of the CDR3 is TGCGCCAGCAGCTTGGGGCTAGCGGGAGGGCCCGGCACAGATACGCAGTATTTT.